This T cell receptor beta chain was captured in a study of blood T cell repertoires in COVID-19 (dated by TCRdb to the early 2020s). As for the study more broadly: Collaborator samples came from the United States, Italy and Spain and covered acute and convalescent phases of COVID-19. The prospective study material was composed of cDNA or gDNA derived from T cells, B-cell-depleted T cells, or PBMCs. Subjects who had been exposed to COVID-19, were actively infected with it, or had recovered from it provided the deeply sampled blood TCRbeta repertoires that made up the dataset. A freely available public database, intended as a resource for researchers studying the immune response to SARS-CoV-2, is where the repertoires were released. Samples were obtained from the ongoing ImmuneRACE study (first 160 participants) and from over 1,000 subjects provided by 6 global collaborators. A de-identified subject ID, COVID-19 status, age in years and sex were almost always included in the sample metadata. Where available, HLA class I and class II types were obtained from metadata supplied by the sample provider rather than from assay-based typing.

Collaborating institutions collected whole blood in K2EDTA tubes following their own protocols. For TCRbeta analysis, collaborator samples were shipped as frozen whole blood, as isolated PBMCs, or as DNA extracted from either sample type. General findings and caveats noted by the study authors: The quantity of clinical and demographic metadata differed by source and by participant and was supplied without curation.

With respect to this clone: Its recognized antigen is unknown. Qualities for individual bases were not recorded, and no much larger clone is one base off.

TCRbeta CDR3 regions were amplified from genomic DNA by means of the immunoSEQ Assay, a bias-controlled multiplex PCR. As for the original processing: The number of nucleated cells in each sample was estimated from the amplification of reference gene primers within the assay. To quantify the absolute abundance of each unique TCRbeta CDR3 rearrangement, sequence reads were collapsed and filtered. Productive Simpson clonality was computed per sample as the square root of Simpson's diversity index over productive rearrangements. Held by TCRdb, this immuneACCESS table contains in-frame sequences only and omits some clones. Under half of the omission traces to an unresolved V gene where checked; the cause of the rest is unknown. V and J calls plus clone size are reproduced from that table; the DNA served to infer D and trimming. This sample lists tens of thousands of clones; around 90% were detected once. 7% to 10% of the sample comes from the top ten.

Taken from the germline V gene (reference sequence), the CDR1 and CDR2 loops are LNHDA and SQIVND. V loses 1 base of germline sequence and J loses 4 bases, and the interval between the two ends is 16 bases. The CDR3 goes from the cysteine to the phenylalanine over 16 residues. Only the CDR3 part of the read is kept: 48 bases, read in frame from the first base. This receptor was obtained from a woman of 80 years or more with active COVID-19. This sequence uses TRBV19 and TRBJ2-5; the D gene is possibly TRBD2, with 7 bases matching. The material sequenced was peripheral blood. For the CDR3, the sequence is CASSIGPGGPGETQYF. The bases are TGTGCCAGTAGTATAGGCCCCGGGGGGCCCGGAGAGACCCAGTACTTC.